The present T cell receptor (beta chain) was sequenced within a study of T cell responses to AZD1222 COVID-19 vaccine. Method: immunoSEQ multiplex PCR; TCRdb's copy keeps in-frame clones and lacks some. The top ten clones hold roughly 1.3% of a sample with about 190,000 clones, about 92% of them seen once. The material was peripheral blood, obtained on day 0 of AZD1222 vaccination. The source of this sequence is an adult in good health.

The CDR3: CASMANYEQYF. The CDR3 bases are TGTGCCAGCATGGCCAACTACGAGCAGTACTTC. The chain carries TRBV2 and TRBJ2-7; D gene uncertain. Germline V CDR1 and CDR2: SNHLY, FYNNEI. This CDR3 is built from 11 residues. The ends were cut back, 7 bases at V and 3 bases at J, with 7 bases in the middle.